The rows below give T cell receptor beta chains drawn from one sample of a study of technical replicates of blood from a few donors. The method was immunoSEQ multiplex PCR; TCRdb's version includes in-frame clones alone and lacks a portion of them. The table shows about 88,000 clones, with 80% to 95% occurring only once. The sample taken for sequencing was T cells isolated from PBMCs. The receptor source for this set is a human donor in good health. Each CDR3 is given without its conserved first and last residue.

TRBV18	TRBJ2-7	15	ASSPPTGTGDSYEQY
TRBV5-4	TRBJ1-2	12	ASMMDRTIGGYT
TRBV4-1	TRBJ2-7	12	ASSLGGPDYEQY
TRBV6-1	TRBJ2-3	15	ASSARPAGADTDTQY
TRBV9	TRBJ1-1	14	ASSVVQGILNTEAF
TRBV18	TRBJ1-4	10	ASSTLGEKLF
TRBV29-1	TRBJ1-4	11	SALGSPYEKLF
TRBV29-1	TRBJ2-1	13	SVERAGTGAGEQF
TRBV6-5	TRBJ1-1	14	ASSSPSAPGDTEAF
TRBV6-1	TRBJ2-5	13	ASSEGLAVQETQY
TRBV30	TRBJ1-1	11	AWNTDRATEAF
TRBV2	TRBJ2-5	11	ASSASREATQY
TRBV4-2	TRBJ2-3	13	ASSQDLASTDTQY
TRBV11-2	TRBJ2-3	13	ASSFKRGDSDTQY
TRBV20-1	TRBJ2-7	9	SAIIRATEY
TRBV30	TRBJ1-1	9	AWGRVTEAF
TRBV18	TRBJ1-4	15	ASSPNSPTSRGEKLF
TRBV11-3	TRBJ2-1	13	ASSLSGGPLSEQF
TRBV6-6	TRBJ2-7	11	ASSYTQTGEQY
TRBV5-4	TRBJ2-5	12	ASSLPNPPETQY
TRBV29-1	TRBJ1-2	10	SVYRLGYGYT
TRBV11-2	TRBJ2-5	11	ASSWGGEETQY
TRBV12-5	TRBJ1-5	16	ASGLFVGRSYSNQPQH
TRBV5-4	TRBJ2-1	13	ASRSLDGRAEEQF
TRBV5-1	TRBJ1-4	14	ASSLVRQGSNEKLF
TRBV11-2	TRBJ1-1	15	ASSTDPMGRLNTEAF
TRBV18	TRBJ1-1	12	ASSPGQGNTEAF
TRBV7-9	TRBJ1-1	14	ASSPDRGGGNTEAF
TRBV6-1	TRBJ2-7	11	ASRGAGTYEQY
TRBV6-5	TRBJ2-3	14	ASSYSASDRSDTQY
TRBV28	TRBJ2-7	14	ASSLSGSLRTYEQY